This TCR beta chain came from a study of blood T cell repertoires in COVID-19. Study as a whole: Researchers got acute and convalescent COVID-19 samples from the United States, Italy and Spain. In each case, the material was cDNA or gDNA derived from T cells, B-cell-depleted T cells, or PBMCs.

Patients of the Seattle cohort, enrolled during active infection, were followed longitudinally. The CDR3 spans 15 residues. The trim removed 4 bases at V and 7 bases at J, leaving 5 bases unmatched. Germline V gives CDR1 MNHEY, CDR2 SMNVEV (reference sequence). Original analysis: Estimates of nucleated cell counts were drawn from the amplification of reference gene primers. Here immunoSEQ multiplex PCR was the method, and the copy in TCRdb shows in-frame clones only, minus some. D and trimming come from the DNA, and the V and J calls and clone size come from that table. This repertoire shows some 260,000 clones, roughly 88% found once; its top ten account for 10% to 13%.

J is TRBJ2-2 and V is TRBV27; TRBD2 matches at 11 bases. The receptor was isolated from a woman between 65 and 79 years old with COVID-19, enrolled during active disease. Sequenced sample: peripheral blood. This CDR3 is CASSSLAGALGELFF. CDR3 DNA sequence: TGTGCCAGCAGTTCACTAGCGGGAGCCCTCGGGGAGCTGTTTTTT.